This TCR beta chain was captured in a study of immune evolution from preneoplasia to lung adenocarcinoma. Between the mid-2010s and the late 2010s, patients underwent resection in Japan or China. Two lung cancer pathologists independently confirmed each histologic diagnosis. Profiled with immunoSEQ multiplex PCR; TCRdb holds only in-frame clones, not every one. The repertoire has fewer than 7,500 clones, less than 80% of them found once; the top ten carry approximately 15%. This receptor was obtained from a person between 65 and 79 years old with lung adenocarcinoma. The source material was FFPE adjacent normal lung tissue.

The CDR3 is CASGLEGPGVPLAKNIQYF. CDR3 DNA sequence: TGTGCTAGTGGTTTGGAAGGGCCAGGGGTTCCTCTAGCCAAAAACATTCAGTACTTC. The genes are TRBV12-5 and TRBJ2-4, with D tentatively TRBD1 (6 bases). The CDR3 consists of 19 residues. Trimming pared 1 base from V and 0 bases from J, leaving 19 bases between. Germline values: CDR1 LGHNT, CDR2 FRNRAP.